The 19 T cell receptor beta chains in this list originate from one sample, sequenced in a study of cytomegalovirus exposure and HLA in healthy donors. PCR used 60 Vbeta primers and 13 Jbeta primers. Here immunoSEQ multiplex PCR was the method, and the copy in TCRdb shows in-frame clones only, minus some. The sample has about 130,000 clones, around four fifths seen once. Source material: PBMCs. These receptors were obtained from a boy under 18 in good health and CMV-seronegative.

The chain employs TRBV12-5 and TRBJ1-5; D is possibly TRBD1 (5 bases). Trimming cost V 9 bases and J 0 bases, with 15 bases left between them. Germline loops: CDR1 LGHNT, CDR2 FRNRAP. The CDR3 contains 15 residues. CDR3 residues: CARRTDTHSNQPQHF. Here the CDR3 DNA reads TGTGCTAGGCGGACGGACACCCATAGCAATCAGCCCCAGCATTTT.

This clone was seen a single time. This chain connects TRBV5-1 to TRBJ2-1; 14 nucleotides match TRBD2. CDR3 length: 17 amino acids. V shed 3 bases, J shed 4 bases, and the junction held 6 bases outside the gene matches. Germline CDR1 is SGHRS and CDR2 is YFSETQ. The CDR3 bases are TGCGCCAGCAGCTCCGGGACTAGCGGGAGTGGTTACAATGAGCAGTTCTTC. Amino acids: CASSSGTSGSGYNEQFF. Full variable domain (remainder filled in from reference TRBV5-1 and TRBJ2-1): KAGVTQTPRYLIKTRGQQVTLSCSPISGHRSVSWYQQTPGQGLQFLFEYFSETQRNKGNFPGRFSGRQFSNSRSEMNVSTLELGDSALYLCASSSGTSGSGYNEQFFGPGTRLTVL.

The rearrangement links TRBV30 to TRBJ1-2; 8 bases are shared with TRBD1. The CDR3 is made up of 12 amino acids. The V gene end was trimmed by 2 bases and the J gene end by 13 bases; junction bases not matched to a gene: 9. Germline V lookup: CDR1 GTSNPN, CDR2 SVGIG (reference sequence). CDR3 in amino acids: CAWSLTGATVTF. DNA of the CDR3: TGTGCCTGGAGTTTGACAGGGGCGACAGTCACCTTC.

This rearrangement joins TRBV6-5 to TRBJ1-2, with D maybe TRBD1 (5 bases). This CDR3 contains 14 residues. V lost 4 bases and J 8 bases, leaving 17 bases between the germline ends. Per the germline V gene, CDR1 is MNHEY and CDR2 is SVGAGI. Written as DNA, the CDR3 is TGTGCCAGCAGTTCCATGGGACTCTCGGGGGGCTACACCTTC. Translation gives CASSSMGLSGGYTF.

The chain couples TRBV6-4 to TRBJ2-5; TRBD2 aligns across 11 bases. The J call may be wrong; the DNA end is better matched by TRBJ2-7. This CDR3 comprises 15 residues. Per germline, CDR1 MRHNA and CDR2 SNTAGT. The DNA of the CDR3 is TGTGCCAGCAGCGTACTAGCGGGAGAGACCTACGAGCAGTACTTC. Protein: CASSVLAGETYEQYF.

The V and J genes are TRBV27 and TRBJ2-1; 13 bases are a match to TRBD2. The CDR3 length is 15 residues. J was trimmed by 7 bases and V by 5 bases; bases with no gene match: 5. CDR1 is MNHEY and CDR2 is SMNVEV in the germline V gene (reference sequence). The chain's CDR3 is CASSPGTSGKNEQFF. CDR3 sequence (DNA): TGTGCCAGCAGTCCCGGGACTAGCGGGAAAAATGAGCAGTTCTTC.

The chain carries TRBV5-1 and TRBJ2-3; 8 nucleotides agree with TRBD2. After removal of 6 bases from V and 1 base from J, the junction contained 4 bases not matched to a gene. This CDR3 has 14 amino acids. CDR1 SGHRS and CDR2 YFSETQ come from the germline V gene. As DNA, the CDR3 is TGCGCCAGCACCTCCGGGGGGGGCACAGATACGCAGTATTTT. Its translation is CASTSGGGTDTQYF.

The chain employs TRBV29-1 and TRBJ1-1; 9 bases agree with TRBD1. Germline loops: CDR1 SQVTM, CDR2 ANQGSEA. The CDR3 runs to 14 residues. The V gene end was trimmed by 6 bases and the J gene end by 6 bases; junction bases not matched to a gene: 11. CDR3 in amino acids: CSVAKRQGDPEAFF. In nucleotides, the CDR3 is TGCAGCGTGGCAAAGAGACAGGGGGATCCTGAAGCTTTCTTT.

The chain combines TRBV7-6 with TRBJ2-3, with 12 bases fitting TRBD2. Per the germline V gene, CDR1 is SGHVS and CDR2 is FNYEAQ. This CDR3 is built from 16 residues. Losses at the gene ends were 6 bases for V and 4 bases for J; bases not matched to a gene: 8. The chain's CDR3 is CASSLAGGSAADTQYF. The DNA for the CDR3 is TGTGCCAGCAGTCTAGCGGGAGGGTCCGCAGCAGATACGCAGTATTTT.

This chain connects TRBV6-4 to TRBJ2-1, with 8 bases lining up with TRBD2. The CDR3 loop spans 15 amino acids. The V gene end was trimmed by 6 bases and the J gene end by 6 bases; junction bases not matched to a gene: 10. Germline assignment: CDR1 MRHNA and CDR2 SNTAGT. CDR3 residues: CASSSTAGETNEQFF. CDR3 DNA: TGTGCCAGCAGCTCTACAGCGGGAGAGACCAATGAGCAGTTCTTC.

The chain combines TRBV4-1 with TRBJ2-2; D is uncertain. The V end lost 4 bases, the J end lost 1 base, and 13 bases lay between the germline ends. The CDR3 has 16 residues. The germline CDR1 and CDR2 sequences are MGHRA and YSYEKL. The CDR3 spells CASSPSRGLNTGELFF. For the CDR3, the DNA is TGCGCCAGCAGCCCCTCACGAGGATTGAACACCGGGGAGCTGTTTTTT.

The CDR3, as DNA: TGTGCCAGCAGCTCCGGGATAAAGCCGGGGGAGCAGTACTTC. Protein sequence: CASSSGIKPGEQYF. The chain couples TRBV7-9 to TRBJ2-7; weak D call: TRBD2 (5 bases). The ends were cut back, 4 bases at V and 7 bases at J, with 17 bases in the middle. Looked up from germline, CDR1 is SEHNR and CDR2 is FQNEAQ (reference sequence). This CDR3 is built from 14 residues.

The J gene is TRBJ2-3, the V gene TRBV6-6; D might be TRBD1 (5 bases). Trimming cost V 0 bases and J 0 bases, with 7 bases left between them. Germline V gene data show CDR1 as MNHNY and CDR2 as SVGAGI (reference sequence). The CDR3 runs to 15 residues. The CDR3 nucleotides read TGTGCCAGCAGTTACTCGGCAGGGAGCACAGATACGCAGTATTTT. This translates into CASSYSAGSTDTQYF.

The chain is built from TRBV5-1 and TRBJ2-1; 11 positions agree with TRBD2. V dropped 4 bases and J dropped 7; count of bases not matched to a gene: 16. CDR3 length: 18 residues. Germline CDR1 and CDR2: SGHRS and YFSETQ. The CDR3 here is CASSGLGTSGGVPNEQFF. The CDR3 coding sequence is TGCGCCAGCAGCGGACTCGGGACTAGCGGAGGGGTACCGAATGAGCAGTTCTTC.

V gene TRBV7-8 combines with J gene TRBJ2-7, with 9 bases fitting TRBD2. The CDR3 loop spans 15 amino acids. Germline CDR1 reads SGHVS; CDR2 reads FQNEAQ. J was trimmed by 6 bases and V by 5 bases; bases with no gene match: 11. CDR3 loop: CASSPLRGTSSEQYF. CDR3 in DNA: TGTGCCAGCAGCCCCCTACGCGGGACTAGCTCCGAGCAGTACTTC.

CDR3 in amino acids: CATSGSGREFDEQFF. As DNA, the CDR3 is TGTGCCACCAGCGGGAGCGGGAGGGAATTTGATGAGCAGTTCTTC. The genes are TRBV15 and TRBJ2-1; 10 bases map to TRBD2. V was pared by 5 bases and J by 8 bases, with 9 bases of the junction left unmatched. The CDR3 length is 15 residues. Germline V gene lookup returns CDR1 LNHNV and CDR2 YYDKDF (reference sequence). Combining the CDR3 with reference TRBV15 and TRBJ2-1 gives the whole variable domain DAMVIQNPRYQVTQFGKPVTLSCSQTLNHNVMYWYQQKSSQAPKLLFHYYDKDFNNEADTPDNFQSRRPNTSFCFLDIRSPGLGDTAMYLCATSGSGREFDEQFFGPGTRLTVL.

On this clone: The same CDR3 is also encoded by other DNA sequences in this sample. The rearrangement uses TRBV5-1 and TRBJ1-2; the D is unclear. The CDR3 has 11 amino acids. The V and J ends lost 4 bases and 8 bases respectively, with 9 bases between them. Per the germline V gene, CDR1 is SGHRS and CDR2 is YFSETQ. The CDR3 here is CASSQAGGYTF. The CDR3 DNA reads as TGCGCCAGCAGCCAAGCGGGAGGCTACACCTTC.

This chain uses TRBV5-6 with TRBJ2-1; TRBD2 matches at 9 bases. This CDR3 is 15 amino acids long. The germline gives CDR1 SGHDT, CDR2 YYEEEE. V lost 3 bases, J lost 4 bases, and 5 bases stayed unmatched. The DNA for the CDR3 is TGTGCCAGCAGCTCGTGGGGACTAGCTTACAATGAGCAGTTCTTC. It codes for CASSSWGLAYNEQFF.

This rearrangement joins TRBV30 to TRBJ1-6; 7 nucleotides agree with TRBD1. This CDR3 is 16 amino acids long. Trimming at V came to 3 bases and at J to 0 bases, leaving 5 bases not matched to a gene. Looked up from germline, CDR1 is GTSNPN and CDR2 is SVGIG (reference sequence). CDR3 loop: CAWRGYRGSYNSPLHF. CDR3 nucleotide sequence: TGTGCCTGGAGGGGTTACAGGGGCTCCTATAATTCACCCCTCCACTTT.